Listed below are T cell receptor beta chains from one sample, sequenced in a study of blood T cell repertoires in COVID-19. Profiling relied on immunoSEQ multiplex PCR, and the TCRdb table lists in-frame clones only, not all of them. Here the sample spans around 77,000 clones, roughly 82% being singletons. The sample was peripheral blood. The receptors come from a human donor in a cohort sampled during active COVID-19. CDR3s include the opening cysteine and the closing phenylalanine or tryptophan.

TRBV13	TRBJ1-1	CASSFGGQNTEAFF
TRBV9	TRBJ1-5	CASSVVDRVTLYSNQPQHF
TRBV6-2/TRBV6-3	TRBJ2-7	CASSYAGSNEQYF
TRBV5-4	TRBJ2-7	CASTGTDRAGEQYF
TRBV11-2	TRBJ1-1	CASSSRTGTNTEAFF
TRBV6-5	TRBJ1-5	CASRDREDQPQHF
TRBV11-2	TRBJ2-2	CASSLATGYTGELFF
TRBV7-9	TRBJ2-7	CASSFWVQGVSAEQYF
TRBV4-1	TRBJ1-4	CASSQGGQGNEKLFF
TRBV6-6	TRBJ2-5	CASSLFWALKETQYF
TRBV5-1	TRBJ2-1	CASGLGAGYNEQFF
TRBV7-9	TRBJ2-7	CASSLGPSHEQYF
TRBV29-1	TRBJ1-2	CSVGSRRINYGYTF
TRBV15	TRBJ2-7	CATSGGGADEQYF
TRBV5-4	TRBJ2-7	CASSPTTGDFSYEQYF
TRBV2	TRBJ2-7	CASGGQNSYEQYF
TRBV5-1	TRBJ2-5	CASSYGQGGRTQYF
TRBV3-1/TRBV3-2	TRBJ1-1	CASSQGRGRGMNTEAFF
TRBV18	TRBJ2-7	CASSVVISGVDEQYF
TRBV18	TRBJ1-5	CASSRGGRNQPQHF
TRBV7-3	TRBJ1-1	CASSLMGGDTEAFF
TRBV19	TRBJ2-7	CASSIWRETYEQYF
TRBV11-3	TRBJ1-2	CASSLPQGGYTF
TRBV4-1	TRBJ2-2	CASSQWRGDDTGELFF
TRBV4-2	TRBJ1-5	CASSQLIEQGTNQPQHF
TRBV5-1	TRBJ2-5	CASNPRLFQETQYF
TRBV5-1	TRBJ2-7	CASSLAASGFAYEQYF
TRBV9	TRBJ2-5	CASSAISAGGLGTQYF
TRBV6-5	TRBJ2-7	CASSYSISSSYEQYF